This T cell receptor (beta chain) originates from a study of shared clonotypes between healthy human individuals. Trimming removed 7 bases at V and 0 bases at J, with 8 bases between. CDR3 length: 13 residues. In germline, CDR1 is MNHEY, CDR2 SMNVEV (reference sequence). Genomic DNA of every subset was divided equally among multiple immunoSEQ plates. Only in-frame clones appear in the TCRdb table, and some are missing; sequencing was by immunoSEQ multiplex PCR. The sample lists 450,000 to 550,000 clones, 79% occurring once. The donor population consisted of healthy HIV-negative adults with no recent acute infections or vaccinations. In this sample, this clone turned up once.

Sequencing was performed on PBMCs. The chain joins TRBV27 to TRBJ2-3; D unresolved. The TCR originated in a woman in her 40s in good health. Some clones in this sample may be carry-over from other donors' samples. The chain's CDR3 is CASKDRSTDTQYF. CDR3 nucleotide sequence: TGTGCCAGCAAGGACCGTAGCACAGATACGCAGTATTTT.